One and the same sample provided the 21 T cell receptor beta chains below, sequenced in a study of blood T cell repertoires in COVID-19. The repertoire was sequenced with immunoSEQ multiplex PCR; TCRdb's copy has only in-frame clones and lacks some. The data contain some 70,000 clones, about nine tenths of them seen just once; the ten biggest clones take up roughly 8.5%. The sample comprised peripheral blood. The source is a man aged 50 or older with active COVID-19.

The chain has TRBV5-6 and TRBJ2-5, with D possibly TRBD2 on 5 matching bases. The CDR3 is 15 amino acids. Trimming removed 2 bases at V and 5 bases at J, with 16 bases between. Germline V gene sequence: CDR1 SGHDT, CDR2 YYEEEE. The CDR3 bases are TGTGCCAGCAGCTTTCCCCGACTTACGGGGGAGACCCAGTACTTC. It is translated as CASSFPRLTGETQYF.

This chain joins TRBV12-3 or TRBV12-4 and TRBJ2-7; no clear D gene. The CDR3 is 12 residues long. Trimming stripped 3 bases from V and 1 base from J, with 4 bases between. CDR3 in DNA: TGTGCCAGCAGTTTCCTGTCCTACGAGCAGTACTTC. It specifies CASSFLSYEQYF.

This chain uses TRBV28 with TRBJ2-7, with 9 bases fitting TRBD1. Germline V gene data show CDR1 as MDHEN and CDR2 as SYDVKM. With 4 bases clipped from V and 5 bases from J, the junction kept 9 bases outside the gene matches. The CDR3 runs to 15 residues. The DNA for the CDR3 is TGTGCCAGCAGTTCCTCCGGGACAGGGTCCAACGAGCAGTACTTC. This encodes CASSSSGTGSNEQYF.

V gene TRBV19 combines with J gene TRBJ1-2; the D gene is possibly TRBD1 (6 bases). Germline V lookup: CDR1 LNHDA, CDR2 SQIVND (reference sequence). The CDR3 length is 15 residues. Trimming took 5 bases from V and 0 from J, leaving 13 bases between them. CDR3 bases: TGTGCCAGTAGTCGGGCAGGGGTGCCTAACTATGGCTACACCTTC. Residues: CASSRAGVPNYGYTF.

The chain recombines TRBV2 with TRBJ2-7; TRBD1 aligns across 11 bases. CDR1 is SNHLY and CDR2 is FYNNEI in the germline V gene. With 7 bases clipped from V and 1 base from J, the junction kept 12 bases outside the gene matches. This CDR3 contains 17 residues. CDR3 sequence reads: CASNQVPGTGGSYEQYF. CDR3 DNA: TGTGCCAGCAACCAAGTTCCCGGGACAGGGGGTTCCTACGAGCAGTACTTC.

The gene calls are TRBV4-3 and TRBJ1-2; D may be TRBD1 (5 bases). V dropped 0 bases and J dropped 4 bases, with 12 bases sitting between them. Germline V gives CDR1 LGHNA, CDR2 YSLEER. This CDR3 is built from 15 residues. The CDR3 bases are TGCGCCAGCAGCCAAGATGCCGGGGGTCTCTATGGCTACACCTTC. This encodes CASSQDAGGLYGYTF.

The chain recombines TRBV6-2 or TRBV6-3 with TRBJ2-1, with TRBD2 matching 8 bases. V shed 2 bases and J 6 bases; nucleotides not matched to a gene: 6. The CDR3 sequence is 15 residues long. The germline V gene has CDR1 MNHEY and CDR2 SVGEGT. The CDR3 region has the DNA TGTGCCAGCAGTTACCCATCGGGGGGGCCCAATGAGCAGTTCTTC. Amino acids: CASSYPSGGPNEQFF.

The rearrangement uses TRBV30 and TRBJ2-3; possible D gene TRBD2, 6 bases. Germline loops: CDR1 GTSNPN, CDR2 SVGIG (reference sequence). CDR3 length: 16 amino acids. Trimming removed 0 bases from V and 0 bases from J, with 13 bases in between. In nucleotides, the CDR3 is TGTGCCTGGAGTGTACTTCCGGGAGCTAGCACAGATACGCAGTATTTT. Protein: CAWSVLPGASTDTQYF. The full variable domain, completed using reference TRBV30 and TRBJ2-3, is SQTIHQWPATLVQPVGSPLSLECTVEGTSNPNLYWYRQAAGRGLQLLFYSVGIGQISSEVPQNLSASRPQDRQFILSSKKLLLSDSGFYLCAWSVLPGASTDTQYFGPGTRLTVL.

This clone was detected a few times. J is TRBJ2-7 and V is TRBV7-2; a possible D gene is TRBD2 (7 bases). The ends were cut back, 1 base at V and 9 bases at J, with 25 bases in the middle. Germline-derived CDR1 and CDR2 are SGHTA and FQGNSA. The CDR3 runs to 17 residues. The CDR3 DNA sequence: TGTGCCAGCAGCTTAGATGGGGGGGCTCGGGTCCCTACGGGGCAGTACTTC. Encoded protein: CASSLDGGARVPTGQYF.

The chain couples TRBV5-1 to TRBJ1-4; TRBD1 aligns across 7 bases. Trimming at V came to 4 bases and at J to 0 bases, leaving 6 bases not matched to a gene. The germline CDR1 and CDR2 sequences are SGHRS and YFSETQ. This CDR3 spans 16 amino acids. This CDR3 is CASSQGVMATNEKLFF. The CDR3 region has the DNA TGCGCCAGCAGCCAGGGGGTGATGGCAACTAATGAAAAACTGTTTTTT.

The chain couples TRBV24-1 to TRBJ2-5; 8 nucleotides agree with TRBD1. In germline, CDR1 is KGHDR, CDR2 SFDVKD. The CDR3 length is 18 residues. The V segment lost 3 bases and the J segment 5 bases; nucleotides outside the gene matches: 16. CDR3 residues: CATSDRRTGKGLGETQYF. The DNA of the CDR3 is TGTGCCACCAGTGATCGTCGGACAGGGAAGGGGCTCGGGGAGACCCAGTACTTC.

The CDR3: CASSRMWGDTGELFF. DNA for the CDR3: TGCGCCAGCAGCCGTATGTGGGGAGACACCGGGGAGCTGTTTTTT. V and J are TRBV4-1 and TRBJ2-2; D may be TRBD2 (5 bases). The CDR3 covers 15 residues. V was trimmed by 4 bases and J by 3 bases, leaving 12 bases between them. From germline, CDR1 is MGHRA and CDR2 YSYEKL.

The J gene is TRBJ1-2, the V gene TRBV28, with a weak D call TRBD1 (5 bases). The germline CDR1 and CDR2 sequences are MDHEN and SYDVKM. V was shortened by 6 bases and J by 5 bases, with 19 bases between the two germline ends. The CDR3 runs 15 residues. Written as DNA, the CDR3 is TGTGCCAGCAGCGTCAGACAGCTCATTCTTTATGGCTACACCTTC. As protein: CASSVRQLILYGYTF.

The chain recombines TRBV3-1 (or the pseudogene TRBV3-2) with TRBJ2-7, with D hard to call. The length of the CDR3 is 11 residues. Germline V CDR1 and CDR2: LGHDT, YNNKEL (reference sequence). The ends were cut back, 2 bases at V and 6 bases at J, with 5 bases in the middle. This CDR3 reads CASSQSSEQYF. The DNA for the CDR3 is TGTGCCAGCAGCCAAAGCTCCGAGCAGTACTTC.

This chain connects TRBV7-2 to TRBJ2-1, with 11 bases matching TRBD2. CDR1 is SGHTA and CDR2 is FQGNSA in the germline V gene. The length of the CDR3 is 15 residues. The trim removed 0 bases at V and 7 bases at J, leaving 2 bases unmatched. CDR3 coding DNA: TGTGCCAGCAGCTTAGCTAGCGGGGGGGTGAATGAGCAGTTCTTC. Translating gives CASSLASGGVNEQFF.

The chain carries TRBV9 and TRBJ1-4; possible D gene TRBD1, 6 bases. The CDR3 is made up of 16 amino acids. Germline CDR1 SGDLS, CDR2 YYNGEE. Trimming took off 0 bases at V and 7 bases at J, with 16 bases between the two ends. The chain's CDR3 is CASSVGAGVMGEKLFF. Written as DNA, the CDR3 is TGTGCCAGCAGCGTAGGGGCAGGGGTTATGGGTGAAAAACTGTTTTTT.

The gene calls are TRBV30 and TRBJ2-7; D is possibly TRBD1 (6 bases). From germline, CDR1 is GTSNPN and CDR2 SVGIG (reference sequence). V gave up 4 bases and J gave up 3 bases, with 16 bases separating them. The CDR3 extends over 14 amino acids. The CDR3 coding sequence is TGTGCCTGGAACTCGGGCAGGGGAATCTACGAGCAGTACTTC. This codes for CAWNSGRGIYEQYF.

The chain links TRBV7-9 to TRBJ2-3; D is possibly TRBD1 (6 bases). There are 17 residues in the CDR3. Germline CDR1 is SEHNR and CDR2 is FQNEAQ (reference sequence). Between the trimmed V and J ends, which lost 5 bases and 3 bases, there was a span of 21 bases. The CDR3 reads CASSPPTGLSRTDTQYF. In DNA, the CDR3 is TGTGCCAGCAGCCCCCCCACAGGGCTGTCTAGGACAGATACGCAGTATTTT.

This chain connects TRBV28 to TRBJ2-2, with 9 bases identical to TRBD1. The V and J ends lost 5 bases and 5 bases, in that order; junction bases with no gene match: 3. From germline, CDR1 is MDHEN and CDR2 SYDVKM. The CDR3 loop spans 14 amino acids. CDR3 in DNA: TGTGCCAGCAGTAGCGACAGGGGGACCGGGGAGCTGTTTTTT. Protein product: CASSSDRGTGELFF.

The V gene is TRBV29-1, the J gene TRBJ2-7; a weak D match, TRBD1 (6 bases). The germline gives CDR1 SQVTM, CDR2 ANQGSEA. This CDR3 has 12 amino acids. The V and J ends lost 4 bases and 5 bases respectively, with 12 bases between them. The CDR3, as DNA: TGCAGCGTTGCCAGGGGCCCCGACGAGCAGTACTTC. This sequence encodes CSVARGPDEQYF.

This chain uses TRBV7-3 with TRBJ1-1, with TRBD1 identical over 8 bases. CDR1 and CDR2 (germline): SGHTA, FQGTGA. J was trimmed by 6 bases and V by 3 bases; bases with no gene match: 3. This CDR3 spans 13 amino acids. CDR3 amino acids: CASSFSGGAEAFF. In nucleotides, the CDR3 is TGTGCCAGCAGCTTTTCAGGGGGCGCTGAAGCTTTCTTT.